The TCR beta chain under discussion was sequenced for a study of cytomegalovirus exposure and HLA in healthy donors. Findings and limits, study-wide: In a later analysis, V- and J-gene trimming of beta chains associated with a DCLRE1C missense variant, replicated independently. The study carried out a later analysis of TCR beta sequences. It associated approximately 17,000 of them with specific HLA alleles at a false discovery rate of 0.05.

It was with 60 Vbeta and 13 Jbeta primers that the PCR ran. Profiling relied on immunoSEQ multiplex PCR, and the TCRdb table lists in-frame clones only, not all of them. The sample yields about 130,000 clones, roughly 73% seen once. In regard to this clone: Its antigen is still unknown.

CDR3 size: 12 residues. The V end was cut by 7 bases, the J end by 6 bases, with 11 bases between. The germline V gene has CDR1 SGHVS and CDR2 FNYEAQ. The chain carries TRBV7-6 and TRBJ2-3; TRBD2 is a possible D gene (6 bases). The TCR was taken from a male donor in good health and CMV-seronegative. Material: PBMCs. The CDR3 DNA sequence: TGTGCCAGCACCGATGGGAGGGATACGCAGTATTTT. Its protein is CASTDGRDTQYF.